Below are 22 T cell receptor beta chains sequenced from a single sample in a study of blood T cells in healthy people across ages. For the second PCR, which ran for roughly 7 to 11 cycles, a sample-barcoded 5' primer and a J-beta primer mix were used. One entry per CDR3 protein results from TCRdb running MiXCR on the 5' RACE reads. The sample shows 1.5 million to 2 million distinct CDR3 sequences, less than 50% of them seen only once. Sample: blood. The receptors derive from a woman aged 40 to 55 in good health.

V gene TRBV4-2 combines with J gene TRBJ1-2, with TRBD1 matching 7 bases. This CDR3 is 15 amino acids long. Germline V gene lookup returns CDR1 LGHNA and CDR2 YNFKEQ. V shed 6 bases, J shed 9 bases, and the junction held 16 bases outside the gene matches. This CDR3 is CASRPTGEGLGSYTF. For the CDR3, the DNA is TGTGCCAGCAGGCCCACAGGGGAGGGGCTCGGTAGCTACACCTTC.

The chain has TRBV29-1 and TRBJ2-3; 7 bases map to TRBD1. The germline V gene encodes CDR1 SQVTM and CDR2 ANQGSEA. The CDR3 consists of 13 residues. V gave up 7 bases and J gave up 1 base; unmatched junction bases: 5. This chain's CDR3 is CSADRARTDTQYF. The CDR3 coding sequence is TGCAGCGCCGACAGGGCCCGCACAGATACGCAGTATTTT.

There are a few counts of this clonotype. V gene TRBV2 combines with J gene TRBJ2-3; 8 nucleotides match TRBD2. The CDR3 covers 16 residues. Germline values: CDR1 SNHLY, CDR2 FYNNEI. V gave up 5 bases and J gave up 0 bases; unmatched junction bases: 7. CDR3 DNA sequence: TGTGCCAGCAGTATTAGCGGGGCGTCTAGCACAGATACGCAGTATTTT. Its protein is CASSISGASSTDTQYF.

The chain combines TRBV25-1 with TRBJ1-2; D may be TRBD1 (6 bases). Germline CDR1 MGHDK, CDR2 SYGVNS. V was trimmed by 4 bases and J by 7 bases, leaving 10 bases between them. The CDR3 consists of 12 residues. CDR3 sequence reads: CASSGTAAGYTF. The DNA of the CDR3 is TGTGCCAGCAGTGGGACAGCCGCTGGCTACACCTTC.

This clonotype was detected a few times. The chain joins TRBV6-2 or TRBV6-3 to TRBJ1-1; D might be TRBD1 (5 bases). V was shortened by 1 base and J by 3 bases, with 12 bases between the two germline ends. The CDR3 loop spans 15 amino acids. CDR1 and CDR2 from the germline V gene are MNHEY and SVGEGT. The DNA for the CDR3 is TGTGCCAGCAGTTACTTGGGCAGGGTGGACACTGAAGCTTTCTTT. Translating gives CASSYLGRVDTEAFF.

V usage is TRBV7-2 and J usage is TRBJ2-3; 10 bases are shared with TRBD2. Trimming cost V 5 bases and J 1 base; bases outside gene matches: 9. The CDR3 loop spans 17 amino acids. Germline V gene data show CDR1 as SGHTA and CDR2 as FQGNSA. The CDR3 DNA reads TGTGCCAGCAGCCTAGAGATAGCGGGGGGACGCACAGATACGCAGTATTTT. Translating it yields CASSLEIAGGRTDTQYF.

The chain is built from TRBV20-1 and TRBJ2-1; 8 nucleotides align to TRBD1. After removal of 6 bases from V and 1 base from J, the junction contained 8 bases not matched to a gene. CDR1 and CDR2 (germline): DFQATT, SNEGSKA (reference sequence). This CDR3 has 15 residues. The CDR3 sequence is CSARPTGVSYNEQFF. The CDR3 nucleotides are TGCAGTGCCAGACCGACAGGGGTATCCTACAATGAGCAGTTCTTC.

A few counts support this clonotype. V gene TRBV5-5 combines with J gene TRBJ2-3; D tentatively fits TRBD1 or TRBD2 (5 bases each). The V gene lost 4 bases and the J gene lost 4 bases, with 22 bases spanning the gap. The germline gives CDR1 SGHKS, CDR2 YYEKEE (reference sequence). The CDR3 totals 17 residues. Written as DNA, the CDR3 is TGTGCCAGCAGCCAACCCGGGACGATTCACCCCCCAGATACGCAGTATTTT. Amino acid sequence: CASSQPGTIHPPDTQYF.

CDR3 sequence: CASSFGGALRSGYTF. CDR3 sequence (DNA): TGTGCCAGCAGTTTCGGAGGGGCGCTAAGGAGTGGCTACACCTTC. The V gene is TRBV28, the J gene TRBJ1-2, with D possibly being TRBD1 (5 bases). The CDR3 covers 15 residues. Per germline, CDR1 MDHEN and CDR2 SYDVKM. V was pared by 3 bases and J by 7 bases, with 18 bases between.

This clonotype showed up just a few times. The chain has TRBV12-3 or TRBV12-4 and TRBJ1-6, with TRBD1 as a possible D gene (6 bases). The V end lost 7 bases, the J end lost 9 bases, and 16 bases lay between the germline ends. This CDR3 is built from 14 residues. The CDR3 loop reads CASTRTESRSPLHF. The DNA of the CDR3 is TGTGCCAGCACTAGGACAGAGTCACGTTCACCCCTCCACTTT.

This clonotype was observed a single time. This chain connects TRBV7-9 to TRBJ2-6; 8 bases are a match to TRBD1. The CDR3 is made up of 19 amino acids. J lost 2 bases, V lost 3 bases, and 12 bases had no gene match. Germline V gene lookup returns CDR1 SEHNR and CDR2 FQNEAQ (reference sequence). The CDR3 sequence is CASSFLPGTGNTGANVLTF. CDR3 coding DNA: TGTGCCAGCAGCTTTTTACCCGGGACAGGAAATACTGGGGCCAACGTCCTGACTTTC.

The chain joins TRBV25-1 to TRBJ1-5; TRBD1 is a possible D gene (5 bases). Germline V gene lookup returns CDR1 MGHDK and CDR2 SYGVNS. V lost 1 base to trimming and J lost 4 bases, with 11 bases between them. The CDR3 consists of 15 residues. The CDR3 sequence is CASSESTGANQPQHF. The CDR3 DNA is TGTGCCAGCAGTGAATCTACAGGAGCAAATCAGCCCCAGCATTTT.

The genes are TRBV9 and TRBJ2-1; TRBD1 might be the D (6 bases). V shed 0 bases and J shed 4 bases, with 14 bases lying between them. The CDR3 has 16 residues. CDR1 and CDR2 (germline): SGDLS, YYNGEE. The CDR3 nucleotides read TGTGCCAGCAGCGTAGCTGATGGGGGCGGGTACAATGAGCAGTTCTTC. Its protein product is CASSVADGGGYNEQFF.

The rearrangement joins TRBV11-2 to TRBJ2-5; TRBD1 might be the D (6 bases). Germline V gene data show CDR1 as SGHAT and CDR2 as FQNNGV. V was clipped by 5 bases and J by 4 bases, with 17 bases between them. The CDR3 has 15 residues. The CDR3 protein is CASSLSPGVSETQYF. The CDR3 nucleotides are TGTGCCAGCAGCCTTTCCCCAGGGGTCTCAGAGACCCAGTACTTC.

The rearrangement uses TRBV18 and TRBJ2-1; the D gene is possibly TRBD2 (6 bases). This CDR3 is built from 18 residues. CDR1 is KGHSH and CDR2 is LQKENI in the germline V gene. Trimming stripped 0 bases from V and 1 base from J, with 16 bases between. The DNA for the CDR3 is TGTGCCAGCTCACCACCCGGACTAACGTCCGGGTCCTACAATGAGCAGTTCTTC. Translation gives CASSPPGLTSGSYNEQFF.

This clonotype was observed a handful of times. This chain links TRBV24-1 with TRBJ2-3; D remains ambiguous. The germline V gene encodes CDR1 KGHDR and CDR2 SFDVKD. This CDR3 has 13 residues. V lost 1 base and J lost 5, with 6 bases in between. CDR3 DNA sequence: TGTGCCACCAGTGATTTTAGTGGAGATACGCAGTATTTT. It encodes CATSDFSGDTQYF.

The chain joins TRBV29-1 to TRBJ2-5; D perhaps matches TRBD1 (7 bases). CDR1 is SQVTM, CDR2 ANQGSEA, per germline. V lost 4 bases, J lost 3 bases, and 18 bases lay in between. The CDR3 totals 15 residues. The CDR3 protein is CSVVGPGGRKETQYF. The DNA for the CDR3 is TGCAGCGTTGTCGGGCCAGGGGGGAGGAAAGAGACCCAGTACTTC.

The V gene is TRBV5-1, the J gene TRBJ2-3, with D perhaps being TRBD1 or TRBD2 (5 bases each). The CDR3 has 15 amino acids. Germline V gene data show CDR1 as SGHRS and CDR2 as YFSETQ. Trimming removed 1 base from V and 3 bases from J, with 12 bases in between. Written as DNA, the CDR3 is TGCGCCAGCAGCTTGCAGGGACCCTTAACAGATACGCAGTATTTT. Protein product: CASSLQGPLTDTQYF.

The chain links TRBV5-1 to TRBJ1-2; perhaps TRBD1 as D (6 bases). Germline values: CDR1 SGHRS, CDR2 YFSETQ. This CDR3 contains 15 residues. Trimming removed 1 base from V and 4 bases from J, with 14 bases in between. The CDR3 loop reads CASSLIPTGIYGYTF. The CDR3 DNA follows: TGCGCCAGCAGCTTGATCCCTACAGGGATCTATGGCTACACCTTC.

This clonotype turned up a few times. The chain combines TRBV27 with TRBJ2-1, with D perhaps being TRBD1 or TRBD2 (5 bases each). The CDR3 consists of 13 residues. The germline gives CDR1 MNHEY, CDR2 SMNVEV (reference sequence). V was pared by 2 bases and J by 9 bases, with 11 bases between. CDR3 protein: CASSLGAGSEQFF. DNA for the CDR3: TGTGCCAGCAGTTTAGGGGCAGGGAGTGAGCAGTTCTTC.

This clonotype was picked up a small number of times. The rearrangement uses TRBV7-9 and TRBJ2-1; 7 positions agree with TRBD1. V lost 8 bases to trimming and J lost 3 bases; unmatched junction nucleotides: 7. The CDR3 totals 14 residues. Germline V lookup: CDR1 SEHNR, CDR2 FQNEAQ (reference sequence). The CDR3 DNA reads TGTGCCAGCCAAAAGGGGGCTGGCTACAATGAGCAGTTCTTC. Its protein product is CASQKGAGYNEQFF.

This chain joins TRBV4-3 and TRBJ2-5, with TRBD2 as a possible D gene (6 bases). The CDR3 extends over 15 amino acids. The germline V and J ends were trimmed by 3 bases and 2 bases, with 13 bases remaining between them. Germline V gene data show CDR1 as LGHNA and CDR2 as YSLEER. Written as DNA, the CDR3 is TGCGCCAGCAGCCAGGGAGGCTGGAGGCAAGAGACCCAGTACTTC. Translating it yields CASSQGGWRQETQYF.